This T cell receptor beta chain is drawn from a study of blood T cells in healthy people across ages. The CDR3 runs 17 residues. Per germline, CDR1 LGHDT and CDR2 YNNKEL (reference sequence). The ends lost 4 bases at V and 1 base at J; junction bases unmatched: 7. A second about 7 to 12 cycle PCR used barcoded and J-beta primers. From the 5' RACE reads, TCRdb called clonotypes with MiXCR, one entry per CDR3 protein. The profile shows hundreds of thousands of distinct CDR3 sequences, around 20% of them singletons. This clonotype was counted between two and nine times. The gene calls are TRBV3-1 and TRBJ2-4; 10 nucleotides line up with TRBD2. This receptor was obtained from a man between 65 and 79 years old in good health. Sequenced material: blood. DNA of the CDR3: TGTGCCAGCAGCCCGTACGGACTAGCGGAGGCCAAAAACATTCAGTACTTC. It is translated as CASSPYGLAEAKNIQYF.